Following are 10 T cell receptor beta chains from one sample sequenced in a study of T cells in Graves' hyperthyroidism and ophthalmopathy. The TCR beta CDR3 regions underwent amplification using RNA transcripts as the source. Using the HTBI primer set, a first-round RT-PCR was run on the TCR CDR3. MiXCR, run by TCRdb on the multiplex PCR reads, gives a single entry per CDR3 protein. Among hundreds of thousands of distinct CDR3 sequences listed, less than 25% were seen once. The sequencing input was blood. The receptor set was obtained from a man aged 25-45 years with Graves' ophthalmopathy.

About this clonotype: The junction differs from germline at one of its ends, possibly a read error. The chain joins TRBV10-3 to TRBJ2-1, with 10 bases lining up with TRBD2. Germline V CDR1 and CDR2: ENHRY, SYGVKD. CDR3 size: 16 residues. The CDR3 sequence: CAISGPAGGTYNEQSF. The CDR3 DNA reads TGTGCCATCAGTGGTCCAGCGGGAGGGACCTACAATGAGCAGTCCTTC.

This clonotype was counted at least ten times. This chain links TRBV7-8 with TRBJ1-5; unclear D gene. Between the trimmed V and J ends, which lost 4 bases and 7 bases, there was a span of 11 bases. CDR1 SGHVS and CDR2 FQNEAQ come from the germline V gene. This CDR3 region has 13 residues. In DNA, the CDR3 is TGTGCCAGCAGCTCCGCTCGGACCCAGCCCCAGCATTTT. Encoded protein: CASSSARTQPQHF.

The gene calls are TRBV20-1 and TRBJ2-5; D gene ambiguous. Per germline, CDR1 DFQATT and CDR2 SNEGSKA (reference sequence). CDR3 length: 17 amino acids. Trimming cost V 2 bases and J 5 bases, with 24 bases left between them. This CDR3 is CSARIPRNVGPLETQYF. In DNA, the CDR3 is TGCAGTGCTAGAATCCCCCGCAATGTTGGCCCTCTTGAGACCCAGTACTTC.

This clonotype was seen a few times. This rearrangement joins TRBV5-4 to TRBJ2-2; tentative D call: TRBD2 (5 bases). Germline CDR1 SGHNT, CDR2 YYREEE (reference sequence). Trimming took off 1 base at V and 0 bases at J, with 10 bases between the two ends. There are 16 residues in the CDR3. The CDR3 sequence: CASSLSAEPNTGELFF. CDR3 DNA sequence: TGTGCCAGCAGCTTGTCAGCGGAACCGAACACCGGGGAGCTGTTTTTT.

V is TRBV12-3 or TRBV12-4 and J is TRBJ2-3; 16 positions match TRBD2. V dropped 5 bases and J dropped 3; count of bases not matched to a gene: 8. CDR3 length equals 18 residues. As DNA, the CDR3 is TGTGCCAGCAGTCCGGGGGAGGGACTAGCGGGAGGGACAGATACGCAGTATTTT. Its protein is CASSPGEGLAGGTDTQYF.

V gene TRBV19 combines with J gene TRBJ1-1; D is uncertain. Trimming took 0 bases from V and 1 from J, leaving 6 bases between them. CDR3 size: 14 residues. Germline CDR1 is LNHDA and CDR2 is SQIVND (reference sequence). Here the CDR3 reads CASSIDGPNTEAFF. CDR3 in DNA: TGTGCCAGTAGTATAGATGGCCCGAACACTGAAGCTTTCTTT.

J is TRBJ2-4 and V is TRBV28; 8 positions agree with TRBD1. CDR1 and CDR2 from the germline V gene are MDHEN and SYDVKM. V dropped 6 bases and J dropped 9; count of bases not matched to a gene: 7. CDR3 length equals 13 residues. The CDR3 DNA reads as TGTGCCAGCAGCGCAGGGGGCCGGGTCATTCAGTACTTC. It yields the protein CASSAGGRVIQYF.

This chain uses TRBV5-1 with TRBJ2-3; D not certain. The germline V and J ends were trimmed by 6 bases and 0 bases, with 8 bases remaining between them. The CDR3 sequence is 13 residues long. Germline V CDR1 and CDR2: SGHRS, YFSETQ. This CDR3 reads CASTPDSTDTQYF. CDR3 nucleotide sequence: TGCGCCAGCACCCCGGACAGCACAGATACGCAGTATTTT. The whole variable domain, remainder taken from reference TRBV5-1 and TRBJ2-3, is KAGVTQTPRYLIKTRGQQVTLSCSPISGHRSVSWYQQTPGQGLQFLFEYFSETQRNKGNFPGRFSGRQFSNSRSEMNVSTLELGDSALYLCASTPDSTDTQYFGPGTRLTVL.

The gene calls are TRBV5-6 and TRBJ1-5; the D gene is possibly TRBD1 (5 bases). Per the germline V gene, CDR1 is SGHDT and CDR2 is YYEEEE. The V gene lost 4 bases and the J gene lost 2 bases, with 16 bases spanning the gap. CDR3 length equals 16 residues. The CDR3, as DNA: TGTGCCAGCAGCCAGGGTGGGAGGGGTGGCAATCAGCCCCAGCATTTT. This gives the protein CASSQGGRGGNQPQHF.

The gene calls are TRBV6-5 and TRBJ2-2; no definite D call. The CDR3 is 13 residues long. With 3 bases removed from V and 4 bases from J, the gap between germline ends came to 6 bases. Germline V lookup: CDR1 MNHEY, CDR2 SVGAGI. The CDR3 loop is CASSYVSTGELFF. The CDR3 DNA sequence: TGTGCCAGCAGTTATGTCAGCACCGGGGAGCTGTTTTTT.